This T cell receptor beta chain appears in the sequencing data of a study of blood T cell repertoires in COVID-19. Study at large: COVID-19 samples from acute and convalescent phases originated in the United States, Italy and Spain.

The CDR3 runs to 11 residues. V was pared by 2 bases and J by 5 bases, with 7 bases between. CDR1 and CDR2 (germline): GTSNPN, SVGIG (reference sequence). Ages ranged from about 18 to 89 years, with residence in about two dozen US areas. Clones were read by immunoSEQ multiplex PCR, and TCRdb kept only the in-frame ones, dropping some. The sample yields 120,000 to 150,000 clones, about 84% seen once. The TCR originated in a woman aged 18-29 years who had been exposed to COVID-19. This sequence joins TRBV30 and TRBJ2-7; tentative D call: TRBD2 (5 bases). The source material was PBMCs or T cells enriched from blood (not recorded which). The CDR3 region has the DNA TGTGCCTGGAGTTACGGGGACGAGCAGTACTTC. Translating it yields CAWSYGDEQYF.